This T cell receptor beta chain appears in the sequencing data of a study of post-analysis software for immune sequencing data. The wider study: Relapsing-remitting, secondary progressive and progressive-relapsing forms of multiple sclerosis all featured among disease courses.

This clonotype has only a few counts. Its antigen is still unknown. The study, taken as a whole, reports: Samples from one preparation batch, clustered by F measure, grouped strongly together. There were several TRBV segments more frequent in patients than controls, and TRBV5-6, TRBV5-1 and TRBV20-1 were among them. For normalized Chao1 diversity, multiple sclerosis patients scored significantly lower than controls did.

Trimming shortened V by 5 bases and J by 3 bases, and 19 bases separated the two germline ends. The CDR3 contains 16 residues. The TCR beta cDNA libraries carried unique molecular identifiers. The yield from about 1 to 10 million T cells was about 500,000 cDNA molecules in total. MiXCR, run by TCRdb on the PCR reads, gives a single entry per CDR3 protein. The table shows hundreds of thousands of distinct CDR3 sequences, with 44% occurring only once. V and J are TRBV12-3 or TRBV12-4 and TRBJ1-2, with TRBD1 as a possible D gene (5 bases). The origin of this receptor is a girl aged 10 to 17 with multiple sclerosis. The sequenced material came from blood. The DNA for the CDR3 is TGTGCCAGCAGTCCTGCGGGGGGTCTCATCGACTATGGCTACACCTTC. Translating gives CASSPAGGLIDYGYTF.